What follows are 21 T cell receptor beta chains derived from one specimen sequenced in a study of T cells after yellow fever vaccination. TCRdb processed the 5' RACE reads anew with MiXCR; each CDR3 protein has one entry. The sample consists of fewer than 350,000 distinct CDR3 sequences, approximately 4.5% of them appearing once. Source: PBMCs, taken 15 days after the yellow fever booster vaccination. These receptors came from a man between 18 and 29 years old who received the YFV17D yellow fever vaccine.

CDR3 DNA: TGTGCCAGCAGCCCAATCGCGGGGGCGGGTACCCAGTACTTC. Amino acids: CASSPIAGAGTQYF. The rearrangement joins TRBV7-2 to TRBJ2-5; D might be TRBD2 (7 bases). CDR1 and CDR2 from the germline V gene are SGHTA and FQGNSA. Trimming cost V 5 bases and J 8 bases, with 18 bases left between them. CDR3 length: 14 amino acids.

This clonotype was found a few times. The chain uses TRBV12-3 or TRBV12-4 and TRBJ1-5, with D possibly being TRBD1 (5 bases). V lost 6 bases and J 2 bases, leaving 11 bases between the germline ends. The CDR3 contains 14 residues. CDR3 DNA: TGTGCCAGCAGGGAGGAAGGGGGCAATCAGCCCCAGCATTTT. It translates to CASREEGGNQPQHF.

This clonotype occurred many times. The gene calls are TRBV12-3 or TRBV12-4 and TRBJ2-1; 9 bases are a match to TRBD1. The CDR3 covers 15 residues. With 8 bases clipped from V and 9 bases from J, the junction kept 14 bases outside the gene matches. The CDR3 region is CASSTGTGFSGEQFF. The CDR3 bases are TGTGCCAGCTCCACCGGGACAGGGTTTTCCGGTGAGCAGTTCTTC.

In this sample, this clonotype turned up many times. The V gene is TRBV6-5, the J gene TRBJ2-1; D call uncertain. This CDR3 spans 17 amino acids. CDR1 MNHEY and CDR2 SVGAGI come from the germline V gene. V was cut by 2 bases and J by 0 bases, with 14 bases left in between. CDR3 coding DNA: TGTGCCAGCAGTTACCTGGGTCGAGCAGGCTCCTACAATGAGCAGTTCTTC. Translated, it gives CASSYLGRAGSYNEQFF.

This clonotype was recorded many times. The chain couples TRBV5-1 to TRBJ2-5; TRBD1 might be the D (6 bases). CDR3 length: 14 residues. The V end lost 4 bases, the J end lost 2 bases, and 12 bases lay between the germline ends. The germline gives CDR1 SGHRS, CDR2 YFSETQ. CDR3 in amino acids: CASSTSDRQETQYF. The CDR3 DNA follows: TGCGCCAGCAGCACCTCGGACAGACAAGAGACCCAGTACTTC.

This clonotype was counted ten times or more. The chain joins TRBV4-1 to TRBJ2-1; possible D gene TRBD2, 5 bases. CDR3 length: 16 amino acids. V dropped 0 bases and J dropped 3 bases, with 12 bases sitting between them. Germline-derived CDR1 and CDR2 are MGHRA and YSYEKL. This CDR3 is CASSQERVILYNEQFF. CDR3 in DNA: TGCGCCAGCAGCCAAGAGAGGGTCATCCTCTACAATGAGCAGTTCTTC.

This chain uses TRBV15 with TRBJ2-3, with D unclear. The germline CDR1 and CDR2 sequences are LNHNV and YYDKDF (reference sequence). The CDR3 covers 15 residues. V was pared by 4 bases and J by 4 bases, with 15 bases between. CDR3 sequence: CATSIGGVGADTQYF. For the CDR3, the DNA is TGTGCCACCAGCATTGGTGGGGTTGGGGCAGATACGCAGTATTTT.

This clonotype was counted ten times or more. The CDR3 sequence: CASSETGLVENEQFF. The CDR3 DNA is TGTGCCAGCAGTGAGACGGGACTCGTTGAAAATGAGCAGTTCTTC. J is TRBJ2-1 and V is TRBV12-3 or TRBV12-4, with D maybe TRBD2 (6 bases). This CDR3 contains 15 residues. Trimming took off 5 bases at V and 7 bases at J, with 18 bases between the two ends.

As regards this clonotype: This could be a read error, since a much larger clone is one nucleotide away. The chain is built from TRBV20-1 and TRBJ2-1; perhaps TRBD2 as D (6 bases). The end of the DNA aligns better with TRBJ2-7, so the J call may be wrong. CDR1 is DFQATT, CDR2 SNEGSKA, per germline (reference sequence). There are 13 residues in the CDR3. CDR3 DNA: TGCAGTGCTAGCCCCCCCCCGCGGGGTGAGCAGTACTTC. Translating gives CSASPPPRGEQYF.

This clonotype was observed many times. CDR3 residues: CSARNRGYGYTF. CDR3 nucleotides: TGCAGTGCTAGAAACAGGGGATATGGCTACACCTTC. This chain uses TRBV20-1 with TRBJ1-2; 7 nucleotides match TRBD1. Germline assignment: CDR1 DFQATT and CDR2 SNEGSKA (reference sequence). V lost 2 bases, J lost 5 bases, and 2 bases stayed unmatched. The CDR3 loop spans 12 amino acids.

The J gene is TRBJ2-5, the V gene TRBV27, with 9 positions matching TRBD1. Trimming at V came to 7 bases and at J to 3 bases, leaving 18 bases not matched to a gene. Germline V gives CDR1 MNHEY, CDR2 SMNVEV (reference sequence). The CDR3 is 18 amino acids. The DNA for the CDR3 is TGTGCCAGCACCGCCTATGCTCTCGGGACAGGGTCGAAAGAGACCCAGTACTTC. It specifies CASTAYALGTGSKETQYF.

At least ten counts were recorded for this clonotype. The V and J genes are TRBV7-2 and TRBJ2-6, with D perhaps TRBD2 (5 bases). The CDR3 length is 15 residues. V was shortened by 6 bases and J by 2 bases, with 11 bases between the two germline ends. In germline, CDR1 is SGHTA, CDR2 FQGNSA. The CDR3 coding sequence is TGTGCCAGCAGTTCGCCGACTACTGGGGCCAACGTCCTGACTTTC. This codes for CASSSPTTGANVLTF.

The rearrangement uses TRBV20-1 and TRBJ1-4; 7 bases align to TRBD1. Germline-derived CDR1 and CDR2 are DFQATT and SNEGSKA (reference sequence). The J segment lost 10 bases and the V segment lost 0 bases, leaving 14 bases of the junction unmatched. CDR3 length equals 16 residues. The CDR3 coding sequence is TGCAGTGCTAGAGATGGAGGGGACAGCGAGCGGGGAAAACTGTTTTTT. Translating gives CSARDGGDSERGKLFF.

This clonotype showed up many times. V and J are TRBV10-3 and TRBJ2-5; tentatively, D is TRBD1 (6 bases). Germline CDR1 ENHRY, CDR2 SYGVKD. V shed 5 bases and J shed 4 bases, with 14 bases lying between them. The CDR3 contains 14 residues. The CDR3 protein is CAISPTGATETQYF. In DNA form, the CDR3 reads TGTGCCATCAGTCCGACAGGAGCAACAGAGACCCAGTACTTC.

This clonotype was detected only a few times. The CDR3 loop reads CASSLGQGAHGETQYF. The CDR3 DNA reads TGCGCCAGCAGTCTTGGACAGGGGGCGCACGGAGAGACCCAGTACTTC. The rearrangement joins TRBV5-1 to TRBJ2-5; the match to TRBD1 covers 11 bases. The germline V gene encodes CDR1 SGHRS and CDR2 YFSETQ. The CDR3 length is 16 residues. Trimming at V came to 5 bases and at J to 4 bases, leaving 10 bases not matched to a gene.

The chain uses TRBV5-1 and TRBJ2-3; 7 bases match TRBD1. Germline CDR1 reads SGHRS; CDR2 reads YFSETQ. The CDR3 spans 16 residues. V gave up 0 bases and J gave up 1 base; unmatched junction bases: 5. The DNA for the CDR3 is TGCGCCAGCAGCTTGGAAAGGCAGGGGGGCACAGATACGCAGTATTTT. It yields the protein CASSLERQGGTDTQYF. The entire variable domain, with the rest obtained from reference TRBV5-1 and TRBJ2-3, is as follows: KAGVTQTPRYLIKTRGQQVTLSCSPISGHRSVSWYQQTPGQGLQFLFEYFSETQRNKGNFPGRFSGRQFSNSRSEMNVSTLELGDSALYLCASSLERQGGTDTQYFGPGTRLTVL.

The chain recombines TRBV20-1 with TRBJ2-7; 7 bases line up with TRBD2. CDR3 length: 15 amino acids. Trimming at V came to 0 bases and at J to 6 bases, leaving 11 bases not matched to a gene. Germline values: CDR1 DFQATT, CDR2 SNEGSKA (reference sequence). The CDR3 sequence: CSARDPGRGSSEQYF. In DNA, the CDR3 is TGCAGTGCTAGAGATCCTGGGCGCGGGAGTTCCGAGCAGTACTTC.

The chain is built from TRBV6-2 or TRBV6-3 and TRBJ2-3; D is perhaps TRBD1 (6 bases). CDR1 is MNHEY and CDR2 is SVGEGT in the germline V gene. With 4 bases removed from V and 2 bases from J, the gap between germline ends came to 16 bases. This CDR3 is 16 amino acids long. CDR3 sequence reads: CASSSGQRGVTDTQYF. In DNA, the CDR3 is TGTGCCAGCAGTTCCGGACAGAGAGGTGTCACAGATACGCAGTATTTT.

This clonotype was detected only a few times. The chain joins TRBV7-3 to TRBJ2-3; tentatively, D is TRBD2 (6 bases). V dropped 2 bases and J dropped 2 bases, with 14 bases sitting between them. CDR1 SGHTA and CDR2 FQGTGA come from the germline V gene. The CDR3 is 16 residues long. The DNA for the CDR3 is TGTGCCAGCAGCTTACGAGGTGGGAGGTTCACAGATACGCAGTATTTT. Its translation: CASSLRGGRFTDTQYF.

This clonotype has just a few counts. V gene TRBV7-9 combines with J gene TRBJ1-2; unclear D gene. CDR3 size: 14 residues. The germline CDR1 and CDR2 sequences are SEHNR and FQNEAQ (reference sequence). Deletions cut 5 bases from V and 3 bases from J, with 13 bases between. The CDR3 reads CASSTARTDYGYTF. As DNA, the CDR3 is TGTGCCAGCAGCACCGCCCGGACCGACTATGGCTACACCTTC.

This clonotype was found many times. V usage is TRBV9 and J usage is TRBJ1-1, with a tentative D call TRBD1 (5 bases). The CDR3 spans 13 residues. Trimming removed 3 bases from V and 9 bases from J, with 15 bases in between. Germline assignment: CDR1 SGDLS and CDR2 YYNGEE. The CDR3 here is CASSAPGRPQAFF. As DNA, the CDR3 is TGTGCCAGCAGCGCCCCGGGGCGGCCGCAAGCTTTCTTT. The full variable domain, with the rest looked up from reference TRBV9 and TRBJ1-1, is DSGVTQTPKHLITATGQRVTLRCSPRSGDLSVYWYQQSLDQGLQFLIQYYNGEERAKGNILERFSAQQFPDLHSELNLSSLELGDSALYFCASSAPGRPQAFFGQGTRLTVV.